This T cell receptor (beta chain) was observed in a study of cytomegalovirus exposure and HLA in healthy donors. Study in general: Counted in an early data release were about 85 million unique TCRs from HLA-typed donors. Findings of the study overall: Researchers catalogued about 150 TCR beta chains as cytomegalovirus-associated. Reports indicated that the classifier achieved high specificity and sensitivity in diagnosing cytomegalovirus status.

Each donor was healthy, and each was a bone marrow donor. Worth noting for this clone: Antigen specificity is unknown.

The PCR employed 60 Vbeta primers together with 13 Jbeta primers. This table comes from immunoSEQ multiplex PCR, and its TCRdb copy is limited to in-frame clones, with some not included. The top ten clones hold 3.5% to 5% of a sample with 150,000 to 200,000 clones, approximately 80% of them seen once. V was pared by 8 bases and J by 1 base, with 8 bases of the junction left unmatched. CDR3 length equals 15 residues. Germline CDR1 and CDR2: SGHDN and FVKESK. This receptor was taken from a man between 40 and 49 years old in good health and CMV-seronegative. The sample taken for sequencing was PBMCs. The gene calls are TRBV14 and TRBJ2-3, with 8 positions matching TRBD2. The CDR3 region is CASRGSGGGTDTQYF. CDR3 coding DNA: TGTGCCAGCCGAGGCAGCGGGGGTGGCACAGATACGCAGTATTTT.